This T cell receptor beta chain comes out of a study of T cell repertoires in cytomegalovirus infection. Study summary: In public TCR beta signatures, there were indications of both CMV infection and matching HLA type.

The CDR3 is 12 amino acids. V was pared by 1 base and J by 6 bases, with 7 bases between. Germline CDR1 and CDR2: SEHNR and FQNEAQ (reference sequence). This clonotype has a count of ten or more. TCRdb passed the reads through MiXCR, listing each CDR3 protein once. Of about 680,000 distinct CDR3 sequences in the sample, approximately 25% were seen once. The sequenced sample was CD8+ T cells from PBMCs. The TCR originated in a human donor in good health (CMV status not recorded). Some clones in this sample may be carry-over from other donors' samples. The chain uses TRBV7-9 and TRBJ2-7; D unclear. The CDR3 spells CASSLGGAEQYF. CDR3 sequence (DNA): TGTGCCAGCAGCTTAGGTGGCGCCGAGCAGTACTTC.